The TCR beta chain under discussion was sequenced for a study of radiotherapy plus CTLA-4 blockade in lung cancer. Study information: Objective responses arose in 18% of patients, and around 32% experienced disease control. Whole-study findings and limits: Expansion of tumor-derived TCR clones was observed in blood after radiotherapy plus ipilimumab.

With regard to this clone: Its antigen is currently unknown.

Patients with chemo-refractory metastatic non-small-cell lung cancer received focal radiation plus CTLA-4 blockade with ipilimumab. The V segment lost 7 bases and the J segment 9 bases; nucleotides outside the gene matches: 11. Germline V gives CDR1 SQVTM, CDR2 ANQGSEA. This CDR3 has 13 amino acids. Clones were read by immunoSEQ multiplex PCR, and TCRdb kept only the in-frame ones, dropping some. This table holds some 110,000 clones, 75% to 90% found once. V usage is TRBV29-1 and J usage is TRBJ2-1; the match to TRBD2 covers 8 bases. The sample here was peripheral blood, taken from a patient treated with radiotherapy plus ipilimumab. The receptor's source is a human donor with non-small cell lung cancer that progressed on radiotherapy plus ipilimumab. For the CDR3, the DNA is TGCAGCGCTGTAGCGGGGTGGTACGTTGAGCAGTTCTTC. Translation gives CSAVAGWYVEQFF.